The present entry profiles one T cell receptor beta chain with its context. Its antigen remains unidentified. Trimming removed 3 bases from V and 4 bases from J, with 22 bases in between. Per germline, CDR1 KGHSH and CDR2 LQKENI. The CDR3 has 19 amino acids. The record originates from a study of T cell responses to AZD1222 COVID-19 vaccine. The study's findings and limits: With dominance at 160-218 and 743-854, vaccine-associated CD4 TCRs spanned spike. Seropositive status at baseline applied to only six AZD1222 recipients. Repertoires were sampled only after the peak T cell response. With two AZD1222 doses given, Spike-specific TCR breadth and depth both rose.

Using immunoSEQ multiplex PCR, the repertoire was profiled, and TCRdb retains in-frame clones only, with some absent. The data show some 180,000 clones, with around 88% seen just once and roughly 0.5% held by the top ten. The receptor's source is an adult in good health. The chain links TRBV18 to TRBJ2-6; maybe TRBD1 (6 bases). Sample: peripheral blood, taken on day 0 of AZD1222 vaccination. CDR3 amino acids: CASSPPLGRGLGGANVLTF. The CDR3 DNA follows: TGTGCCAGCTCACCCCCCTTGGGCAGGGGTCTGGGAGGGGCCAACGTCCTGACTTTC.